The 3 T cell receptor beta chains reported below all come from one sample, sequenced in a study of blood T cell repertoires in COVID-19. TCRdb's table, derived via immunoSEQ multiplex PCR, lists solely in-frame clones and lacks some. The sample shows some 270,000 clones, approximately 86% of them seen only once. The sample taken for sequencing was peripheral blood. The receptors were sampled from a man between 40 and 49 years old with active or convalescent COVID-19.

A word on this clone: The same CDR3 arises from other DNA sequences in this sample as well. V gene TRBV19 combines with J gene TRBJ1-5, with 7 bases lining up with TRBD1. V shed 6 bases and J 1 base; nucleotides not matched to a gene: 3. The CDR3 extends over 14 amino acids. Germline V gene lookup returns CDR1 LNHDA and CDR2 SQIVND (reference sequence). CDR3 bases: TGTGCCAGTAGCATACAGGGGAGCAATCAGCCCCAGCATTTT. It specifies CASSIQGSNQPQHF.

Here the CDR3 DNA reads TGTGCCAGCAGTGAAGGGTATACATTGGAGACCCAGTACTTC. This encodes CASSEGYTLETQYF. The chain has TRBV2 and TRBJ2-5; no clear D. CDR3 length: 14 amino acids. Trimming pared 1 base from V and 5 bases from J, leaving 11 bases between. Germline-derived CDR1 and CDR2 are SNHLY and FYNNEI. The full variable domain, rest sourced from reference TRBV2 and TRBJ2-5, is EPEVTQTPSHQVTQMGQEVILRCVPISNHLYFYWYRQILGQKVEFLVSFYNNEISEKSEIFDDQFSVERPDGSNFTLKIRSTKLEDSAMYFCASSEGYTLETQYFGPGTRLLVL.

Of note for this clone: It may be a read error: a sequence one base away is much more abundant. The V gene is TRBV7-2, the J gene TRBJ1-5; D unresolved. Per the germline V gene, CDR1 is SGHTA and CDR2 is FQGNSA. The CDR3 covers 13 residues. V lost 2 bases, J lost 2 bases, and 4 bases lay in between. CDR3 amino acids: CASSLSGNQPQHF. The DNA of the CDR3 is TGTGCCAGCAGCTTATCAGGCAATCAGCCCCAGCATTTT.